These T cell receptor beta chains were read from a single sample in a study of T cell changes during pregnancy in multiple sclerosis. This table comes from immunoSEQ multiplex PCR, and its TCRdb copy is limited to in-frame clones, with some not included. The repertoire holds under 150,000 clones, with 96% as singletons. Sequenced material: peripheral blood, taken after pregnancy. Source of these receptors: a female donor with multiple sclerosis, enrolled in a pregnancy study. The CDR3 runs from the conserved cysteine through the conserved F or W. A D gene is named only where the DNA matches it firmly.

D	V	J	DNA	CDR3
.	TRBV5-6	TRBJ2-7	TGTGCCAGCAGCTTGTCCCTCTTGGGGGGCGAGCAGTACTTC	CASSLSLLGGEQYF
TRBD2	TRBV29-1	TRBJ2-3	TGCAGCGTCGGGACCCTAGCGGGCAGCACAGATACGCAGTATTTT	CSVGTLAGSTDTQYF
.	TRBV5-1	TRBJ1-2	TGCGCCAGCAGCTTGGGGCTCAGGGGCGTGGACTATGGCTACACCTTC	CASSLGLRGVDYGYTF
TRBD1	TRBV5-8	TRBJ1-5	TGTGCCAGCAGCGGAGGGACAGTTAGCAATCAGCCCCAGCATTTT	CASSGGTVSNQPQHF
.	TRBV27	TRBJ2-3	TGTGCCAGCAGTTTAATAGCGGGCACAGATACGCAGTATTTT	CASSLIAGTDTQYF
TRBD2	TRBV4-1	TRBJ2-7	TGCGCCAGCAGCCAAGATTTTCGGACTAGCGCCCTTCGCGAGCAGTACTTC	CASSQDFRTSALREQYF
TRBD1	TRBV6-5	TRBJ2-7	TGTGCCAGCAGTTACACAGGGGGCGGCGAGCAGTACTTC	CASSYTGGGEQYF
.	TRBV7-9	TRBJ2-7	TGTGCCAGCAGCTTTTCAGGGCAAAGGGGCTACGAGCAGTACTTC	CASSFSGQRGYEQYF
.	TRBV6-5	TRBJ2-4	TGTGCCAGCAGTCAGCTAGCGGCCAAAAACATTCAGTACTTC	CASSQLAAKNIQYF
.	TRBV16	TRBJ2-4	TGTGCCAGCAGCCCAGGAACCAAAAACATTCAGTACTTC	CASSPGTKNIQYF
TRBD1	TRBV14	TRBJ2-6	TGTGCCACCTCACGGGACAGGACCTCTGGGGCCAACGTCCTGACTTTC	CATSRDRTSGANVLTF
.	TRBV15	TRBJ2-7	TGTGCCACCAGCAGAGGAGAACTAGCAACTTTCTACGAGCAGTACTTC	CATSRGELATFYEQYF
.	TRBV7-9	TRBJ1-1	TGTGCCAGCAGCATACAGCAGCCTGATGAAGCTTTCTTT	CASSIQQPDEAFF
TRBD1	TRBV12-5	TRBJ2-7	TGTGCTAGTGGTTTGCCAACACCTCGGACAGGGACAAATACCCCCTCCGAGCAGTACTTC	CASGLPTPRTGTNTPSEQYF
TRBD1	TRBV5-6	TRBJ2-7	TGTGCCAGCAGCTTCCGGACAGGGGACTACGAGCAGTACTTC	CASSFRTGDYEQYF
TRBD2	TRBV28	TRBJ2-7	TGTGCCAGCAGTCCCTGGGGGAGGGACTACGAGCAGTACTTC	CASSPWGRDYEQYF
.	TRBV2	TRBJ2-2	TGTGCCAGCAGCGCGGACAGCCCAAACACCGGGGAGCTGTTTTTT	CASSADSPNTGELFF
TRBD1	TRBV27	TRBJ1-5	TGTGCCAGCAGTTATACAGGGGATCGACGGCAGCCCCAGCATTTT	CASSYTGDRRQPQHF
.	TRBV7-3	TRBJ2-1	TGTGCCAGCAGCTTGGGCCTCACGAGGGATGAGCAGTTCTTC	CASSLGLTRDEQFF
TRBD1	TRBV10-3	TRBJ2-3	TGTGCCATCAGTGAGTCCGGGCAGGGGGCGACAGATACGCAGTATTTT	CAISESGQGATDTQYF
TRBD2	TRBV19	TRBJ2-2	TGTGCCACAGCGGGAGGAAACTTGAACACCGGGGAGCTGTTTTTT	CATAGGNLNTGELFF
TRBD2	TRBV28	TRBJ2-1	TGTGCCAGTAGGACTAGCGGGAGTAATGAGCAGTTCTTC	CASRTSGSNEQFF
TRBD2	TRBV18	TRBJ2-1	TGTGCCAGCTCACTACTAGCGGGGCCTTTGAATGAGCAGTTCTTC	CASSLLAGPLNEQFF
TRBD1	TRBV5-1	TRBJ2-5	TGCGCCAGCAGCTTGGGGGACAGGGTAGGACAAGAGACCCAGTACTTC	CASSLGDRVGQETQYF
TRBD1	TRBV27	TRBJ2-1	TGTGCCAGCAGTTTCAAACCAAGGGGGCGCGGTGAGCAGTTCTTC	CASSFKPRGRGEQFF
.	TRBV10-1	TRBJ2-2	TGCGCCAGCAGTGATTTTTCCTTCGCGAACACCGGGGAGCTGTTTTTT	CASSDFSFANTGELFF
TRBD1	TRBV28	TRBJ1-2	TGTGCCAGCCTCTCCCAGGGGGCGCGCTATGGCTACACCTTC	CASLSQGARYGYTF
.	TRBV27	TRBJ2-7	TGTGCCAGCAGTTTAGGCGGCCGAACCTACGAGCAGTACTTC	CASSLGGRTYEQYF
.	TRBV6-1	TRBJ2-3	TGTGCCAGCAGTGAGGTAGCTGAGGGCCCCGCAGATACGCAGTATTTT	CASSEVAEGPADTQYF
TRBD1	TRBV18	TRBJ1-1	TGTGCCAGCTCACCATTTGTGGCCGGGACAGGCGTGAACACTGAAGCTTTCTTT	CASSPFVAGTGVNTEAFF
.	TRBV5-1	TRBJ2-2	TGCGCCAGCAGCTTGACAGGCCACCCGAACACCGGGGAGCTGTTTTTT	CASSLTGHPNTGELFF